The 25 T cell receptor beta chains reported below all come from one sample, sequenced in a study of preoperative IRX-2 immunotherapy in early breast cancer. Treatment defined: preoperative locoregional IRX-2 cytokine immunotherapy. Generated by immunoSEQ multiplex PCR, the TCRdb table keeps only in-frame clones and is missing some. The sample has 60,000 or so clones, less than 95% seen once; the top ten hold 1.5% to 2%. This material was collected from a patient treated with IRX-2 immunotherapy. All receptors derive from a human donor with breast cancer.

DNA for the CDR3: TGTGCCAGCAGCTTACTCTGGACAGGGGGCAACCTTTTGAACACTGAAGCTTTCTTT. It specifies CASSLLWTGGNLLNTEAFF. This sequence joins TRBV7-9 and TRBJ1-1; 11 bases fit TRBD1. Germline CDR1 SEHNR, CDR2 FQNEAQ (reference sequence). This CDR3 is 19 amino acids long. The ends lost 2 bases at V and 0 bases at J; junction bases unmatched: 11.

The V gene is TRBV5-4, the J gene TRBJ2-3; 11 positions agree with TRBD2. The V and J ends lost 0 bases and 2 bases, in that order; junction bases with no gene match: 2. Germline V gene lookup returns CDR1 SGHNT and CDR2 YYREEE (reference sequence). The CDR3 runs to 16 residues. In DNA form, the CDR3 reads TGTGCCAGCAGCTTGGTTAGCGGGGGGGCCACAGATACGCAGTATTTT. It specifies CASSLVSGGATDTQYF.

The chain couples TRBV28 to TRBJ1-6; D gene ambiguous. The germline V and J ends were trimmed by 6 bases and 4 bases, with 10 bases remaining between them. CDR1 is MDHEN, CDR2 SYDVKM, per germline. This CDR3 has 14 amino acids. Here the CDR3 reads CASSSGPYNSPLHF. The CDR3, as DNA: TGTGCCAGCAGCTCCGGTCCATATAATTCACCCCTCCACTTT. Supplemented by reference TRBV28 and TRBJ1-6, the full variable domain reads DVKVTQSSRYLVKRTGEKVFLECVQDMDHENMFWYRQDPGLGLRLIYFSYDVKMKEKGDIPEGYSVSREKKERFSLILESASTNQTSMYLCASSSGPYNSPLHFGNGTRLTVT.

This rearrangement joins TRBV6-5 to TRBJ1-6; no definite D call. The CDR3 is 13 residues long. CDR1 is MNHEY and CDR2 is SVGAGI in the germline V gene. Trimming stripped 10 bases from V and 2 bases from J, with 9 bases between. CDR3 protein: CATSDAYNSPLHF. CDR3 nucleotide sequence: TGTGCCACCTCAGACGCCTATAATTCACCCCTCCACTTT.

This rearrangement joins TRBV7-9 to TRBJ2-7, with 11 bases aligning to TRBD1. V dropped 3 bases and J dropped 3; count of bases not matched to a gene: 1. The CDR3 runs to 14 residues. The germline gives CDR1 SEHNR, CDR2 FQNEAQ (reference sequence). CDR3 amino acids: CASSLGQGVYEQYF. In nucleotides, the CDR3 is TGTGCCAGCAGCTTGGGACAGGGGGTCTACGAGCAGTACTTC.

The J gene is TRBJ2-2, the V gene TRBV27; D is unresolved. From germline, CDR1 is MNHEY and CDR2 SMNVEV (reference sequence). V was clipped by 3 bases and J by 2 bases, with 7 bases between them. The CDR3 contains 14 residues. The CDR3 here is CASSFPSNTGELFF. Written as DNA, the CDR3 is TGTGCCAGCAGTTTCCCAAGCAACACCGGGGAGCTGTTTTTT.

The chain recombines TRBV7-9 with TRBJ2-2; D may be TRBD2 (5 bases). V lost 5 bases and J 4 bases, leaving 11 bases between the germline ends. The CDR3 covers 14 residues. Germline V gene data show CDR1 as SEHNR and CDR2 as FQNEAQ (reference sequence). The CDR3 region is CASSELVRTGELFF. For the CDR3, the DNA is TGTGCCAGCAGCGAACTAGTCCGCACCGGGGAGCTGTTTTTT.

In nucleotides, the CDR3 is TGTGCCAGCACCCCCGGGGGGTTGGTAGCTGAAGCTTTCTTT. It encodes CASTPGGLVAEAFF. The chain recombines TRBV28 with TRBJ1-1; D possibly corresponds to TRBD1 (5 bases). V lost 7 bases, J lost 6 bases, and 18 bases lay in between. In germline, CDR1 is MDHEN, CDR2 SYDVKM. This CDR3 contains 14 residues.

This clone was detected only once. The chain carries TRBV5-8 and TRBJ2-7, with D uncertain. Looked up from germline, CDR1 is SGHTS and CDR2 is YDEGEE. The V and J ends lost 1 base and 4 bases respectively, with 3 bases between them. The CDR3 length is 11 residues. CDR3 residues: CASSLKYEQYF. The CDR3 DNA sequence: TGTGCCAGCAGCTTGAAGTACGAGCAGTACTTC.

The chain is built from TRBV11-2 and TRBJ2-7; TRBD2 is a possible D gene (6 bases). Trimming removed 4 bases from V and 3 bases from J, with 16 bases in between. This CDR3 contains 15 residues. Per the germline V gene, CDR1 is SGHAT and CDR2 is FQNNGV. In nucleotides, the CDR3 is TGTGCCAGCAGCTCGGCGGGGATGGGTTACTACGAGCAGTACTTC. Protein sequence: CASSSAGMGYYEQYF.

The CDR3 DNA reads TGTGCCAGCTCACCTACGGGACAAAAATATAATTCACCCCTCCACTTT. Translated, it gives CASSPTGQKYNSPLHF. V is TRBV18 and J is TRBJ1-6, with D tentatively TRBD1 (6 bases). V was cut by 3 bases and J by 4 bases, with 13 bases left in between. The V gene's germline CDR1 is KGHSH and CDR2 LQKENI. The CDR3 runs to 16 residues.

This clone appeared a single time. This chain joins TRBV5-1 and TRBJ2-3, with TRBD2 identical over 9 bases. The CDR3 loop spans 14 amino acids. Germline CDR1 and CDR2: SGHRS and YFSETQ. Trimming at V came to 9 bases and at J to 5 bases, leaving 10 bases not matched to a gene. The CDR3, as DNA: TGCGCCACCAGGGTCGCGGGAGGGGGAGATACGCAGTATTTT. Its protein is CATRVAGGGDTQYF.

The gene calls are TRBV18 and TRBJ2-1; D possibly corresponds to TRBD2 (6 bases). CDR3 length equals 15 residues. Per the germline V gene, CDR1 is KGHSH and CDR2 is LQKENI. V was pared by 1 base and J by 3 bases, with 10 bases between. In nucleotides, the CDR3 is TGTGCCAGCTCACCACTAGCGGAAAGCTACAATGAGCAGTTCTTC. It codes for CASSPLAESYNEQFF.

The V call is TRBV10-3, the J call TRBJ1-1; D not certain. V was shortened by 4 bases and J by 2 bases, with 14 bases between the two germline ends. The germline V gene encodes CDR1 ENHRY and CDR2 SYGVKD. CDR3 size: 15 residues. CDR3 nucleotides: TGTGCCATCAGTGGATTGGGAAACGGAAACACTGAAGCTTTCTTT. Its translation is CAISGLGNGNTEAFF.

This chain joins TRBV9 and TRBJ2-5, with 9 bases matching TRBD2. With V trimmed by 3 bases and J by 10 bases, 13 bases remained unmatched. From germline, CDR1 is SGDLS and CDR2 YYNGEE. This CDR3 is built from 15 residues. CDR3 coding DNA: TGTGCCAGCAGCGCCCTCCCTAGCGGGGCGGTTGGCCAGTACTTC. It encodes CASSALPSGAVGQYF.

The rearrangement uses TRBV27 and TRBJ1-1; D might be TRBD1 (5 bases). V was shortened by 2 bases and J by 9 bases, with 13 bases between the two germline ends. The germline CDR1 and CDR2 sequences are MNHEY and SMNVEV (reference sequence). There are 13 residues in the CDR3. The CDR3 loop is CASSLRGAMKAFF. The CDR3, as DNA: TGTGCCAGCAGTTTAAGAGGGGCGATGAAAGCTTTCTTT.

The V call is TRBV7-3, the J call TRBJ2-1, with D unresolved. The CDR3 loop spans 14 amino acids. Trimming left V 2 bases short and J 15 bases short, with 20 bases between. Germline V CDR1 and CDR2: SGHTA, FQGTGA. Here the CDR3 reads CASSLLRDPPKLFF. The CDR3 DNA sequence: TGTGCCAGCAGCTTATTACGAGATCCACCCAAATTGTTCTTC.

This chain links TRBV25-1 with TRBJ2-1; D unclear. The CDR3 consists of 13 residues. Germline lookup yields CDR1 MGHDK and CDR2 SYGVNS. Trimming left V 8 bases short and J 8 bases short, with 16 bases between. The CDR3 sequence is CASATLDSDEQFF. CDR3 bases: TGTGCCAGCGCAACCCTAGATTCGGATGAGCAGTTCTTC.

J is TRBJ2-2 and V is TRBV4-3; a weak D match, TRBD1 (5 bases). Germline values: CDR1 LGHNA, CDR2 YSLEER. V was cut by 0 bases and J by 2 bases, with 10 bases left in between. This CDR3 is 16 amino acids long. The CDR3 loop is CASSQERTLNTGELFF. CDR3 coding DNA: TGCGCCAGCAGCCAAGAGAGGACACTAAACACCGGGGAGCTGTTTTTT.

The rearrangement uses TRBV7-2 and TRBJ2-7; D may be TRBD1 (5 bases). Germline values: CDR1 SGHTA, CDR2 FQGNSA. The CDR3 is 14 residues long. V shed 0 bases and J shed 6 bases, with 12 bases lying between them. DNA for the CDR3: TGTGCCAGCAGCTTAGCCGCAGGGTTAGGCGAGCAGTACTTC. This sequence encodes CASSLAAGLGEQYF.

V usage is TRBV19 and J usage is TRBJ2-7, with D maybe TRBD1 (5 bases). The germline V gene has CDR1 LNHDA and CDR2 SQIVND (reference sequence). The germline V and J ends were trimmed by 4 bases and 5 bases, with 18 bases remaining between them. This CDR3 has 15 amino acids. CDR3 sequence reads: CASSTRLHPRDEQYF. The CDR3, as DNA: TGTGCCAGTAGTACACGACTCCACCCCAGGGACGAGCAGTACTTC.

The V gene is TRBV20-1, the J gene TRBJ1-2; 8 nucleotides match TRBD1. J lost 8 bases, V lost 4 bases, and 3 bases had no gene match. The CDR3 consists of 11 residues. The germline gives CDR1 DFQATT, CDR2 SNEGSKA (reference sequence). CDR3 in amino acids: CSAKTGVGYTF. The CDR3 DNA reads TGCAGTGCTAAGACAGGGGTAGGCTACACCTTC.

The V gene is TRBV28, the J gene TRBJ1-6; D unclear. The germline V gene encodes CDR1 MDHEN and CDR2 SYDVKM. The CDR3 is 14 residues long. Deletions cut 3 bases from V and 9 bases from J, with 12 bases between. This chain's CDR3 is CASSFQQLLSPLHF. The CDR3 nucleotides are TGTGCCAGCAGTTTTCAGCAGTTGCTTTCACCCCTCCACTTT.

The rearrangement links TRBV2 to TRBJ2-7, with 8 bases aligning to TRBD1. The J segment lost 2 bases and the V segment lost 6 bases, leaving 0 bases of the junction unmatched. CDR1 and CDR2 from the germline V gene are SNHLY and FYNNEI. This CDR3 spans 12 amino acids. DNA for the CDR3: TGTGCCAGCAGGGACAGGGCCTACGAGCAGTACTTC. Its protein is CASRDRAYEQYF.

The chain joins TRBV5-1 to TRBJ1-1; weak D call: TRBD1 (5 bases). The CDR3 contains 15 residues. Trimming stripped 4 bases from V and 0 bases from J, with 13 bases between. Per the germline V gene, CDR1 is SGHRS and CDR2 is YFSETQ. The CDR3 DNA is TGCGCCAGCAGCCTCCCGAGGGGCGTGAACACTGAAGCTTTCTTT. Protein product: CASSLPRGVNTEAFF. The full variable domain, with the rest looked up from reference TRBV5-1 and TRBJ1-1, is KAGVTQTPRYLIKTRGQQVTLSCSPISGHRSVSWYQQTPGQGLQFLFEYFSETQRNKGNFPGRFSGRQFSNSRSEMNVSTLELGDSALYLCASSLPRGVNTEAFFGQGTRLTVV.